Included here is one T cell receptor (beta chain) sequence, with context. The sample comes from a study of blood T cells in healthy people across ages. Each donor's blood draw was roughly 10 milliliters of peripheral blood. In each sample, at least 6 million PBMCs were isolated. The second PCR ran about 6 to 11 cycles with a sample-barcoded 5' primer and J-beta primers. In TCRdb, the 5' RACE reads were re-called with MiXCR into one record per CDR3 protein. The sample yields around 990,000 distinct CDR3 sequences, 35% to 40% seen once. The CDR3 consists of 19 residues. Germline V gene sequence: CDR1 SEHNR, CDR2 FQNEAQ (reference sequence). With V trimmed by 5 bases and J by 4 bases, 14 bases remained unmatched.

Sequenced: blood. This chain links TRBV7-9 with TRBJ2-3, with 14 bases lining up with TRBD2. This sequence was found in a young man in good health. CDR3 DNA sequence: TGTGCCAGCAGCGGATGGACTAGCGGGGGGACGTTATGGCCAGATACGCAGTATTTT. Amino acids: CASSGWTSGGTLWPDTQYF.